This TCR beta chain was sequenced for a study of neurological immune-mediated disorders. There are many counts of this clonotype. This may arise from a read error, as a much more abundant clone is one base away. The cDNA was synthesized by means of template-switch 5'RACE, which was carried out with 10-nucleotide random UMIs. Every sequencing run drew on 15-18 subjects and yielded over 180 million TCR-beta sequences. TCRdb fed the 5' RACE reads into MiXCR, producing one record per CDR3 protein. The table shows 55,000 to 75,000 distinct CDR3 sequences, with 5.2% occurring only once. The CDR3 sequence is 16 residues long. Trimming removed 3 bases at V and 1 base at J, with 13 bases between.

The receptor was derived from a woman under 40 with multiple sclerosis. The chain links TRBV12-3 or TRBV12-4 to TRBJ2-1; D not certain. The sample taken for sequencing was PBMCs. CDR3 nucleotides: TGTGCCAGCAGTTTTGGGTTACTGAGATCCTACAATGAGCAGTTCTTC. This translates into CASSFGLLRSYNEQFF.